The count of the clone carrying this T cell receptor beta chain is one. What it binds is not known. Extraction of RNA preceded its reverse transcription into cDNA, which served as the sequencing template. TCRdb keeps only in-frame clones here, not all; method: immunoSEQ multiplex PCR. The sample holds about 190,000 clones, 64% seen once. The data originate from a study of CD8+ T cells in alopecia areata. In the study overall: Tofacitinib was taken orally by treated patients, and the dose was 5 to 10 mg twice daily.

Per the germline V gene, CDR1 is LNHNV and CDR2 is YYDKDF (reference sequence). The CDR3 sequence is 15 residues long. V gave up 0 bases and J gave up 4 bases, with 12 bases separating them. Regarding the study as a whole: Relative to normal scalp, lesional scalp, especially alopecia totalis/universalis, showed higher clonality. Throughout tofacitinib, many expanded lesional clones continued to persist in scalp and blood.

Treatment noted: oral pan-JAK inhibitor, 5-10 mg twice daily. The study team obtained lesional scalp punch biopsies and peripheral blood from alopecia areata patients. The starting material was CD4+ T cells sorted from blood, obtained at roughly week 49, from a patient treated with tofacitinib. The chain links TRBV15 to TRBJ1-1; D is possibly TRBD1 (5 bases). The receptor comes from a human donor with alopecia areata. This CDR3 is CATSREAGVGTEAFF. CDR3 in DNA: TGTGCCACCAGCAGAGAGGCGGGGGTCGGCACTGAAGCTTTCTTT.